This TCR beta chain appears in the sequencing data of a study of CD8 T cells in Susac syndrome (dated 2019 in TCRdb). With regard to the full study: Whether CD8+ T cell activation and differentiation in Susac syndrome was antigen driven was tested using repertoire sequencing. The study compared CD8+ T cell repertoire clonality among around 11 healthy donors, approximately 14 Susac syndrome patients and roughly 15 multiple sclerosis patients. Points the paper makes about the study in general: The number of individuals in the TCR sequencing and HLA analysis was acknowledged as relatively small.

Trimming removed 8 bases from V and 4 bases from J; the gene matches leave 11 bases unexplained. The germline V gene sets CDR1 to MGHRA and CDR2 to YSYEKL. The CDR3 measures 17 amino acids from cysteine to phenylalanine. Solely the CDR3 DNA is kept, with 51 bases framed from the first base. In the case of this clonotype: Its antigen remains unidentified. Base qualities are not provided; no much larger clone lies one nucleotide away.

RNA was extracted with the RNeasy kit and roughly 0.5 to 1 ug was reverse transcribed using random hexamers. The immunoSEQ multiplex PCR assay, which covers 54 Vbeta and 13 Jbeta segments, was used to amplify TCR beta CDR3 regions. Bias from PCR amplification was corrected by using a synthetic template baseline for primer optimization and for computational correction. The study's processing was this. Reads were annotated to V, D and J genes per IMGT and analyzed with immunoSEQ Analyzer, keeping only productive sequences. Clonality was calculated as one minus the Shannon entropy normalized by log2 of the number of productive unique sequences. Public and private clones were assessed among the 100 most prevalent clones of each patient and control. Clones were defined as Susac-specific when absent from the healthy and MS cohorts, from 1,000 to 1,100 published viral clones and from other ImmuneACCESS disease sequences. TCRdb reprocessed the public reads (quality trimming at Q25 with fastp, clone calling with MiXCR) and kept in-frame beta chains. Rows merge per CDR3 protein into single entries with the most common DNA and genes. Clone size and V and J calls follow TCRdb, not the original study. The sample profile shows 210,000 or so distinct CDR3 sequences; roughly 92% of them were found once. In total, the top ten clones hold roughly 0.13% of the sample.

High-throughput TCR beta sequencing profiled peripheral blood CD8+ and CD4+ T cells from healthy donors, Susac syndrome patients and multiple sclerosis patients. The multiple sclerosis controls were treatment-naive patients who had stable or active relapsing-remitting disease and met the revised McDonald criteria. Bulk CD8+ and CD4+ T cells were purified by magnetic negative isolation, while CD8+ TEMRA cells were enriched using FACS. Blood was collected in EDTA tubes and processed within 24 hours, with PBMCs isolated through density gradient centrifugation. PBMCs intended for TCR sequencing were cryopreserved in liquid nitrogen and thawed later in a water bath at 37 degrees C. The sorted or isolated CD4+, CD8+ and CD8+ TEMRA cells had a purity of 90% or higher.

The clonotype was recovered from a human donor with multiple sclerosis. Sequencing was performed on CD8+ T cells from PBMCs. This sequence uses TRBV4-1 and TRBJ2-6; 10 bases in between match TRBD1. At the DNA level, the sequence is TGCGCCAGCTCACCCACGACAGGGGGCGAAGGGGCCAACGTCCTGACTTTC. It translates to CASSPTTGGEGANVLTF.